The rows below give T cell receptor beta chains drawn from one sample of a study of beta chain features in type 1 diabetes. Repertoires were generated with immunoSEQ multiplex PCR, while TCRdb's copy carries only in-frame clones and drops some. The sample shows nearly 700,000 clones, around an eighth of them seen only once. The sequenced sample consisted of naive CD4+ T cells from blood. Source of these receptors: a man aged 18 to 30 with type 1 diabetes. CDR3s include the opening cysteine and the closing phenylalanine or tryptophan. A D gene is named only where the DNA matches it firmly. Clone sizes are given selectively: once, few, many, or a class where the clone is expanded.

CDR3 protein: CASSTDAFRYEQFF
CDR3 DNA: TGTGCCAGTAGTACGGACGCGTTTAGGTATGAGCAGTTCTTC
J gene: TRBJ2-1
V gene: TRBV19
clone size: few
D gene: .

CDR3 protein: CASSPSGPSYEQYF
CDR3 DNA: TGTGCCAGCAGTCCCTCCGGTCCCTCCTACGAGCAGTACTTC
J gene: TRBJ2-7
V gene: TRBV6-5
clone size: few
D gene: .

CDR3 protein: CASSQEGGKAKNIQYF
CDR3 DNA: TGCGCCAGCAGCCAAGAAGGGGGGAAAGCCAAAAACATTCAGTACTTC
J gene: TRBJ2-4
V gene: TRBV4-1
clone size: few
D gene: .

CDR3 protein: CASSISGAGNQPQHF
CDR3 DNA: TGTGCCAGTAGTATCTCTGGGGCGGGAAATCAGCCCCAGCATTTT
J gene: TRBJ1-5
V gene: TRBV19
clone size: .
D gene: .

CDR3 protein: CAWSSKGAGGYTF
CDR3 DNA: TGTGCCTGGAGTAGTAAGGGGGCGGGTGGCTACACCTTC
J gene: TRBJ1-2
V gene: TRBV30
clone size: .
D gene: TRBD1

CDR3 protein: CASQSGAYEQYF
CDR3 DNA: TGTGCCAGTCAAAGCGGGGCCTACGAGCAGTACTTC
J gene: TRBJ2-7
V gene: TRBV19
clone size: .
D gene: TRBD2

CDR3 protein: CASSLDSRTGELFF
CDR3 DNA: TGCGCCAGCAGCTTGGACAGCCGGACCGGGGAGCTGTTTTTT
J gene: TRBJ2-2
V gene: TRBV5-1
clone size: few
D gene: .

CDR3 protein: CSARGQREQYF
CDR3 DNA: TGCAGTGCTAGAGGGCAGCGCGAGCAGTACTTC
J gene: TRBJ2-7
V gene: TRBV20-1
clone size: .
D gene: .

CDR3 protein: CASSVDRAVGYTF
CDR3 DNA: TGTGCCAGCAGTGTCGACAGGGCTGTTGGCTACACCTTC
J gene: TRBJ1-2
V gene: TRBV6-5
clone size: .
D gene: TRBD1

CDR3 protein: CSVEGRRANTEAFF
CDR3 DNA: TGCAGCGTTGAAGGGAGAAGGGCGAACACTGAAGCTTTCTTT
J gene: TRBJ1-1
V gene: TRBV29-1
clone size: few
D gene: .

CDR3 protein: CARRGGRSSGNTIYF
CDR3 DNA: TGTGCCCGGAGGGGGGGGCGAAGCTCTGGAAACACCATATATTTT
J gene: TRBJ1-3
V gene: TRBV30
clone size: .
D gene: .

CDR3 protein: CASSLARQSGELFF
CDR3 DNA: TGTGCCAGCAGCTTAGCACGACAGAGCGGGGAGCTGTTTTTT
J gene: TRBJ2-2
V gene: TRBV11-1
clone size: few
D gene: .

CDR3 protein: CASSLFTERAEAFF
CDR3 DNA: TGTGCCAGCAGCTTATTCACGGAGAGGGCTGAAGCTTTCTTT
J gene: TRBJ1-1
V gene: TRBV7-9
clone size: .
D gene: .

CDR3 protein: CASSWRQGLNQPQHF
CDR3 DNA: TGTGCCAGCAGCTGGCGGCAGGGCCTCAATCAGCCCCAGCATTTT
J gene: TRBJ1-5
V gene: TRBV5-6
clone size: few
D gene: .

CDR3 protein: CASSLSSTDTQYF
CDR3 DNA: TGTGCCAGCAGCTTGTCTAGCACAGATACGCAGTATTTT
J gene: TRBJ2-3
V gene: TRBV11-2
clone size: .
D gene: .

CDR3 protein: CASSFTAEAFF
CDR3 DNA: TGTGCCAGCAGCTTCACAGCTGAAGCTTTCTTT
J gene: TRBJ1-1
V gene: TRBV7-9
clone size: few
D gene: .

CDR3 protein: CSVVSGGGYGYTF
CDR3 DNA: TGCAGCGTTGTGAGCGGGGGCGGCTATGGCTACACCTTC
J gene: TRBJ1-2
V gene: TRBV29-1
clone size: few
D gene: .

CDR3 protein: CASSVGASGNEQFF
CDR3 DNA: TGTGCCAGCAGCGTAGGAGCTTCGGGCAATGAGCAGTTCTTC
J gene: TRBJ2-1
V gene: TRBV9
clone size: few
D gene: .

CDR3 protein: CASSLEQQNTGELFF
CDR3 DNA: TGTGCCAGCAGCTTGGAACAGCAGAACACCGGGGAGCTGTTTTTT
J gene: TRBJ2-2
V gene: TRBV5-4
clone size: few
D gene: .

CDR3 protein: CASSLVLTEAFF
CDR3 DNA: TGTGCCAGCAGCTTAGTCCTCACTGAAGCTTTCTTT
J gene: TRBJ1-1
V gene: TRBV7-9
clone size: few
D gene: .

CDR3 protein: CASSRDRDTEAFF
CDR3 DNA: TGTGCCAGCAGCAGGGACAGGGACACTGAAGCTTTCTTT
J gene: TRBJ1-1
V gene: TRBV7-2
clone size: few
D gene: TRBD1

CDR3 protein: CASSQVGEKLFF
CDR3 DNA: TGCGCCAGCAGCCAAGTAGGCGAAAAACTGTTTTTT
J gene: TRBJ1-4
V gene: TRBV4-1
clone size: few
D gene: .

CDR3 protein: CASSFNTVWETQYF
CDR3 DNA: TGCGCCAGCAGCTTCAATACGGTTTGGGAGACCCAGTACTTC
J gene: TRBJ2-5
V gene: TRBV5-1
clone size: few
D gene: .

CDR3 protein: CAWSDGVYGYTF
CDR3 DNA: TGTGCCTGGAGCGACGGGGTCTATGGCTACACCTTC
J gene: TRBJ1-2
V gene: TRBV30
clone size: few
D gene: .

CDR3 protein: CSAGTGEIYEQYF
CDR3 DNA: TGCAGCGCCGGGACAGGGGAAATCTACGAGCAGTACTTC
J gene: TRBJ2-7
V gene: TRBV29-1
clone size: few
D gene: TRBD1

CDR3 protein: CASSLAPQTRANYGYTF
CDR3 DNA: TGCGCCAGCAGCTTGGCCCCCCAGACGAGAGCTAACTATGGCTACACCTTC
J gene: TRBJ1-2
V gene: TRBV5-1
clone size: .
D gene: .